Presented here are 6 T cell receptor beta chains from one specimen sequenced in a study of response to subunit inactivated influenza vaccine. Each CDR3 protein is one row after TCRdb ran MiXCR on the RT-PCR reads. The sample contains some 640,000 distinct CDR3 sequences, roughly 13% of which appear only once. The sequenced sample was PBMCs from blood, obtained 14 days before vaccination. The receptors come from a man aged 50 to 60 who received an inactivated influenza vaccine.

The chain uses TRBV28 and TRBJ1-5; 9 bases are a match to TRBD1. J gave up 3 bases and V 5 bases, and 8 bases lay outside the gene matches. Germline CDR1 reads MDHEN; CDR2 reads SYDVKM. This CDR3 has 16 residues. The CDR3 sequence is CASSGPGTGLNQPQHF. The CDR3 region has the DNA TGTGCCAGCAGTGGACCGGGGACAGGGCTCAATCAGCCCCAGCATTTT. Full variable domain (outside the CDR3, taken from reference TRBV28 and TRBJ1-5): DVKVTQSSRYLVKRTGEKVFLECVQDMDHENMFWYRQDPGLGLRLIYFSYDVKMKEKGDIPEGYSVSREKKERFSLILESASTNQTSMYLCASSGPGTGLNQPQHFGDGTRLSIL.

The genes are TRBV20-1 and TRBJ1-6; TRBD1 is a possible D gene (6 bases). Trimming pared 6 bases from V and 0 bases from J, leaving 12 bases between. In germline, CDR1 is DFQATT, CDR2 SNEGSKA (reference sequence). The CDR3 is 15 residues long. CDR3 in amino acids: CSAGQLSSYNSPLHF. CDR3 coding DNA: TGCAGTGCCGGACAGTTGAGCTCCTATAATTCACCCCTCCACTTT.

The table lists this clonotype with a few counts. The V gene is TRBV20-1, the J gene TRBJ2-3, with 7 bases matching TRBD1. The V and J ends lost 5 bases and 6 bases, in that order; junction bases with no gene match: 14. The CDR3 has 15 amino acids. Germline V CDR1 and CDR2: DFQATT, SNEGSKA (reference sequence). CDR3: CSASLQGDPWDTQYF. The DNA of the CDR3 is TGCAGTGCTTCCCTTCAGGGGGACCCTTGGGATACGCAGTATTTT.

Many counts were recorded for this clonotype. V gene TRBV5-1 combines with J gene TRBJ2-7; 9 bases fit TRBD1. Germline V CDR1 and CDR2: SGHRS, YFSETQ. CDR3 size: 15 residues. V was pared by 3 bases and J by 0 bases, with 4 bases of the junction left unmatched. The CDR3 DNA follows: TGCGCCAGCAGCTCGAAACAGGGGGCCTCCTACGAGCAGTACTTC. Protein: CASSSKQGASYEQYF.

This clonotype was seen a handful of times. The V gene is TRBV7-3, the J gene TRBJ2-1, with D possibly being TRBD1 (5 bases). The CDR3 length is 13 residues. V gave up 1 base and J gave up 7 bases, with 8 bases separating them. Germline lookup yields CDR1 SGHTA and CDR2 FQGTGA. The CDR3 DNA reads as TGTGCCAGCAGCTTAAAGTCAGGGAATGAGCAGTTCTTC. Translated: CASSLKSGNEQFF.

This clonotype was seen only a few times. The rearrangement links TRBV5-6 to TRBJ1-4, with a tentative D call TRBD1 (6 bases). The V end was cut by 1 base, the J end by 5 bases, with 12 bases between. This CDR3 is built from 15 residues. In germline, CDR1 is SGHDT, CDR2 YYEEEE. The DNA for the CDR3 is TGTGCCAGCAGCTTGTCTGGGGGCAGCAATGAAAAACTGTTTTTT. Amino acid sequence: CASSLSGGSNEKLFF.